These 7 T cell receptor beta chains came from one sample sequenced in a study of post-analysis software for immune sequencing data. Study results and caveats: There were a few TRBV segments more frequent in patients than controls, and TRBV5-6, TRBV5-1 and TRBV20-1 were among them.

TCR beta libraries were prepared from cDNA with unique molecular identifiers. TCRdb fed the PCR reads into MiXCR, producing one record per CDR3 protein. The sample carries fewer than 700,000 distinct CDR3 sequences, roughly two fifths recorded once. No antigen has been identified for these receptors. Input material: blood. These receptors were collected from a girl aged 5 to 17 with multiple sclerosis.

The chain has TRBV12-3 or TRBV12-4 and TRBJ2-7; 8 positions agree with TRBD1. CDR3 length: 15 residues. Unmatched junction bases numbered 11, after V lost 6 bases and J lost 4 bases. CDR3 nucleotide sequence: TGTGCCAGCAGCTTTCGATGGACAGGGATATACGAGCAGTACTTC. Protein sequence: CASSFRWTGIYEQYF.

This clonotype has just a few counts. The chain recombines TRBV4-1 with TRBJ2-3; TRBD1 matches at 9 bases. J lost 2 bases, V lost 0 bases, and 12 bases had no gene match. The CDR3 loop spans 19 amino acids. The germline V gene has CDR1 MGHRA and CDR2 YSYEKL. The CDR3 region is CASSQDLTATGGTTDTQYF. The CDR3 DNA reads TGCGCCAGCAGCCAAGACCTCACCGCGACAGGGGGAACCACAGATACGCAGTATTTT.

The rearrangement joins TRBV7-8 to TRBJ1-5; the D gene is possibly TRBD1 (5 bases). V shed 4 bases and J shed 0 bases, with 10 bases lying between them. CDR3 length: 15 amino acids. Germline CDR1 reads SGHVS; CDR2 reads FQNEAQ. CDR3 sequence reads: CASSSAGNSNQPQHF. The CDR3 region has the DNA TGTGCCAGCAGCTCGGCAGGGAATAGCAATCAGCCCCAGCATTTT.

This clonotype was counted between two and nine times. Mismatch with germline at one junction end may stem from a read error. The genes are TRBV9 and TRBJ1-1; the D gene is possibly TRBD1 (6 bases). Germline V CDR1 and CDR2: SGDLS, YYNGEE. This CDR3 is 16 amino acids long. The CDR3 DNA sequence: TGTGCCAGCAGCGTAGGCTCAAACCCTCGGGACACCGAAGCTTTCTTT. Translated: CASSVGSNPRDTEAFF.

The gene calls are TRBV12-3 or TRBV12-4 and TRBJ1-1, with TRBD1 as a possible D gene (6 bases). Deletions cut 1 base from V and 1 base from J, with 10 bases between. The CDR3 consists of 15 residues. Here the CDR3 DNA reads TGTGCCAGCAGTTTAGATGGCAGGGGGAACACTGAAGCTTTCTTT. It yields the protein CASSLDGRGNTEAFF.

This chain uses TRBV6-6 with TRBJ1-1; 11 nucleotides align to TRBD1. CDR1 and CDR2 (germline): MNHNY, SVGAGI (reference sequence). V shed 7 bases, J shed 4 bases, and the junction held 8 bases outside the gene matches. There are 15 residues in the CDR3. The CDR3 sequence is CASILRTGGSTEAFF. CDR3 in DNA: TGTGCCAGCATCCTCCGGACAGGGGGCAGCACTGAAGCTTTCTTT.

This clonotype was found a few times. The chain has TRBV6-5 and TRBJ1-2; D is uncertain. The CDR3 totals 13 residues. Trimming removed 6 bases from V and 4 bases from J, with 12 bases in between. CDR1 is MNHEY, CDR2 SVGAGI, per germline. DNA of the CDR3: TGTGCCAGCAGCTCCGGGAGGGCCTATGGCTACACCTTC. The encoded protein is CASSSGRAYGYTF.